This passage covers 8 T cell receptor beta chains from one sample sequenced in a study of cytomegalovirus exposure and HLA in healthy donors. Vbeta (60) and Jbeta (13) primers were used in the PCR. TCRdb's copy holds only in-frame clones and misses some; the assay was immunoSEQ multiplex PCR. The top ten hold approximately 2% of the sample, which has about 130,000 clones, 70% to 75% seen once. Sequencing used PBMCs. These receptors were obtained from a woman in her thirties or forties in good health and CMV-seropositive.

J is TRBJ2-7 and V is TRBV5-1; D perhaps matches TRBD1 (5 bases). The CDR3 length is 14 residues. Between the trimmed V and J ends, which lost 4 bases and 6 bases, there was a span of 17 bases. From germline, CDR1 is SGHRS and CDR2 YFSETQ. CDR3 DNA: TGCGCCAGCAGCCCCCTGACAGCTTTAGCCGAGCAGTACTTC. Its protein product is CASSPLTALAEQYF.

About this clone itself: Other DNA sequences in the sample encode the same CDR3. The V call is TRBV7-2, the J call TRBJ1-2; 9 bases line up with TRBD1. CDR1 is SGHTA and CDR2 is FQGNSA in the germline V gene. The CDR3 runs 14 residues. J gave up 2 bases and V 5 bases, and 3 bases lay outside the gene matches. CDR3 DNA: TGTGCCAGCAGCCTGGGACAGGGCAACTATGGCTACACCTTC. Encoded protein: CASSLGQGNYGYTF.

This clone was seen once. This chain joins TRBV10-3 and TRBJ1-5; TRBD1 aligns across 9 bases. Losses at the gene ends were 4 bases for V and 4 bases for J; bases not matched to a gene: 2. Germline-derived CDR1 and CDR2 are ENHRY and SYGVKD. The length of the CDR3 is 14 residues. The CDR3 protein is CAISGDRDNQPQHF. In DNA, the CDR3 is TGTGCCATCAGTGGGGACAGGGATAATCAGCCCCAGCATTTT.

This sequence joins TRBV6-4 and TRBJ2-3, with 8 bases lining up with TRBD2. CDR3 length: 16 amino acids. Germline loops: CDR1 MRHNA, CDR2 SNTAGT. Trimming at V came to 1 base and at J to 9 bases, leaving 12 bases not matched to a gene. The CDR3 is CASSDYDSGGLATQYF. The CDR3 DNA reads as TGTGCCAGCAGTGACTATGACTCGGGAGGACTAGCCACGCAGTATTTT.

This clone has just a few counts. One junction end disagrees with the germline gene, perhaps due to a read error. The V call is TRBV6-5, the J call TRBJ2-5, with D perhaps TRBD2 (6 bases). CDR1 MNHEY and CDR2 SVGAGI come from the germline V gene. The CDR3 is 13 residues long. CDR3 sequence (DNA): TGTGCCATCAGTGGGCGGGACGGAGAGACCCAGTACTTC. This translates into CAISGRDGETQYF.

This clone was seen many times. The rearrangement uses TRBV19 and TRBJ1-1, with TRBD1 as a possible D gene (5 bases). Trimming cost V 4 bases and J 3 bases, with 9 bases left between them. The length of the CDR3 is 13 residues. Germline CDR1 and CDR2: LNHDA and SQIVND (reference sequence). CDR3 DNA: TGTGCCAGTAGTAGGGACTCAGACACTGAAGCTTTCTTT. Its protein product is CASSRDSDTEAFF.

The J gene is TRBJ2-3, the V gene TRBV19; 12 nucleotides agree with TRBD1. The germline V gene has CDR1 LNHDA and CDR2 SQIVND (reference sequence). The junction had 4 bases not matched to a gene; V was cut back by 4 bases and J by 2 bases. The CDR3 extends over 16 amino acids. For the CDR3, the DNA is TGTGCCAGTAGTAAGGGACAGGGGGCTCTCACAGATACGCAGTATTTT. It yields the protein CASSKGQGALTDTQYF.

The chain recombines TRBV7-2 with TRBJ2-7, with D perhaps matching TRBD1 (6 bases). V was shortened by 5 bases and J by 0 bases, with 17 bases between the two germline ends. The CDR3 extends over 16 amino acids. Germline values: CDR1 SGHTA, CDR2 FQGNSA. This chain's CDR3 is CASSRRGGHSSYEQYF. The CDR3 DNA is TGTGCCAGCAGCCGACGTGGGGGACACAGCTCCTACGAGCAGTACTTC.